These T cell receptor beta chains were read from a single sample in a study of T cells in Graves' hyperthyroidism and ophthalmopathy. TCRdb ran MiXCR on the multiplex PCR reads and lists one entry per CDR3 protein. This sample has around 620,000 distinct CDR3 sequences; 40% to 55% occur once, and the top ten carry around a fifth. Sequenced: peripheral blood or thyroid tissue (not recorded which). The receptors were gathered from an adult woman with Graves' disease, either hyperthyroidism or ophthalmopathy (not recorded which). Each CDR3 is given with its conserved first and last residue. Fields, in order: CDR3 length, clone size, V gene, J gene, D gene, CDR3 protein, CDR3 DNA. A D gene is named only where the DNA matches it firmly. Rows may omit the clone size; those that give it use once, few, many or a size class.

cdr3_length: 14
clone_size: .
v_call: TRBV29-1
j_call: TRBJ2-7
d_call: TRBD1
cdr3_aa: CSVATPGQGYEQYF
cdr3_nt: TGCAGCGTGGCCACCCCGGGACAGGGCTACGAGCAGTACTTC

cdr3_length: 13
clone_size: .
v_call: TRBV2
j_call: TRBJ2-7
d_call: .
cdr3_aa: CASSEGATYEQYF
cdr3_nt: TGTGCCAGCAGTGAGGGCGCGACCTACGAGCAGTACTTC

cdr3_length: 17
clone_size: .
v_call: TRBV4-1
j_call: TRBJ1-1
d_call: TRBD1
cdr3_aa: CASSQPFNRGPRTEAFF
cdr3_nt: TGCGCCAGCAGCCAACCATTTAACAGGGGGCCCCGCACTGAAGCTTTCTTT

cdr3_length: 14
clone_size: .
v_call: TRBV10-3
j_call: TRBJ1-1
d_call: .
cdr3_aa: CAINPLGADNEAFF
cdr3_nt: TGTGCCATTAACCCTCTCGGGGCCGACAATGAAGCTTTCTTT

cdr3_length: 15
clone_size: many
v_call: TRBV7-2
j_call: TRBJ1-1
d_call: TRBD1
cdr3_aa: CASSPQDRVATEAFF
cdr3_nt: TGTGCCAGCAGCCCGCAGGACAGGGTGGCCACTGAAGCTTTCTTT

cdr3_length: 15
clone_size: many
v_call: TRBV27
j_call: TRBJ1-1
d_call: .
cdr3_aa: CASSPHPAGQHEAFF
cdr3_nt: TGTGCCAGCAGTCCCCATCCCGCAGGCCAGCACGAAGCTTTCTTT

cdr3_length: 18
clone_size: .
v_call: TRBV24-1
j_call: TRBJ1-5
d_call: TRBD1
cdr3_aa: CATSLTGTGADSNQPQHF
cdr3_nt: TGTGCCACCAGTTTGACCGGGACAGGGGCGGATAGCAATCAGCCCCAGCATTTT

cdr3_length: 15
clone_size: many
v_call: TRBV6-6
j_call: TRBJ2-5
d_call: .
cdr3_aa: CASRLGPRDQETQYF
cdr3_nt: TGTGCCAGCAGATTGGGACCCAGGGACCAAGAGACCCAGTACTTC

cdr3_length: 14
clone_size: .
v_call: TRBV15
j_call: TRBJ2-7
d_call: .
cdr3_aa: CATSRDVVRVEQYF
cdr3_nt: TGTGCCACCAGCAGAGACGTCGTCAGGGTCGAGCAGTACTTC

cdr3_length: 15
clone_size: .
v_call: TRBV12-3/TRBV12-4
j_call: TRBJ1-2
d_call: .
cdr3_aa: CASNSNRDGTISYTF
cdr3_nt: TGTGCCAGCAACTCAAACCGGGACGGCACTATCAGCTACACCTTC

cdr3_length: 14
clone_size: .
v_call: TRBV7-9
j_call: TRBJ2-7
d_call: .
cdr3_aa: CASVSGVNSYEQYF
cdr3_nt: TGTGCCAGCGTGAGTGGGGTAAACTCCTACGAGCAGTACTTC

cdr3_length: 16
clone_size: .
v_call: TRBV9
j_call: TRBJ2-6
d_call: .
cdr3_aa: CASSLRPVSGANVLTF
cdr3_nt: TGTGCCAGCAGCTTGAGGCCGGTTTCTGGGGCCAACGTCCTGACTTTC

cdr3_length: 19
clone_size: few
v_call: TRBV4-1
j_call: TRBJ1-3
d_call: .
cdr3_aa: CASSRRIIRQASSGNTIYF
cdr3_nt: TGCGCCAGCAGCCGAAGAATTATCCGACAGGCGAGCTCTGGAAACACCATATATTTT

cdr3_length: 16
clone_size: .
v_call: TRBV5-1
j_call: TRBJ2-2
d_call: .
cdr3_aa: CASSLKGGSGTGELFF
cdr3_nt: TGCGCCAGCAGCTTGAAAGGGGGTTCTGGCACCGGGGAGCTGTTTTTT

cdr3_length: 12
clone_size: few
v_call: TRBV12-3/TRBV12-4
j_call: TRBJ1-1
d_call: .
cdr3_aa: CASSPGPLEAFF
cdr3_nt: TGTGCCAGCAGTCCAGGACCCCTTGAAGCTTTCTTT

cdr3_length: 16
clone_size: .
v_call: TRBV9
j_call: TRBJ1-1
d_call: TRBD1
cdr3_aa: CASSDGTGGRNTEAFF
cdr3_nt: TGTGCCAGCAGCGACGGGACAGGGGGTAGAAACACTGAAGCTTTCTTT

cdr3_length: 13
clone_size: few
v_call: TRBV29-1
j_call: TRBJ1-2
d_call: .
cdr3_aa: CSVEEATEGGYTF
cdr3_nt: TGCAGCGTTGAAGAAGCAACCGAGGGTGGCTACACCTTC

cdr3_length: 17
clone_size: .
v_call: TRBV7-2
j_call: TRBJ2-5
d_call: TRBD2
cdr3_aa: CASSLAGTSGRSETQYF
cdr3_nt: TGTGCCAGCAGCTTAGCGGGGACTAGCGGGAGGTCAGAGACCCAGTACTTC

cdr3_length: 15
clone_size: many
v_call: TRBV20-1
j_call: TRBJ1-6
d_call: TRBD1
cdr3_aa: CSARGLGQDNSPLHF
cdr3_nt: TGCAGTGCTAGGGGGTTGGGACAGGATAATTCACCCCTCCACTTT

cdr3_length: 12
clone_size: .
v_call: TRBV7-9
j_call: TRBJ2-4
d_call: .
cdr3_aa: CASSSHVYIQYF
cdr3_nt: TGTGCCAGCAGTTCACATGTCTACATTCAGTACTTC

cdr3_length: 15
clone_size: many
v_call: TRBV6-1
j_call: TRBJ2-5
d_call: TRBD2
cdr3_aa: CASSSLAGEGETQYF
cdr3_nt: TGTGCCAGCAGTTCCCTAGCGGGAGAGGGTGAGACCCAGTACTTC

cdr3_length: 11
clone_size: few
v_call: TRBV30
j_call: TRBJ1-2
d_call: .
cdr3_aa: CVRASNYGYTF
cdr3_nt: TGTGTTAGGGCGTCTAACTATGGCTACACCTTC